A single T cell receptor beta chain is shown here with its context. The record originates from a study of blood T cell repertoires in COVID-19. In germline, CDR1 is SGHRS, CDR2 YFSETQ. Trimming left V 1 base short and J 7 bases short, with 8 bases between. This CDR3 has 12 amino acids. Libraries were prepared by immunoSEQ multiplex PCR; TCRdb keeps only in-frame clonotypes and omits some of them. The sample consists of hundreds of thousands of clones, roughly nine tenths of them appearing once. Sequencing was carried out using peripheral blood. J is TRBJ1-1 and V is TRBV5-1; D call uncertain. This clonotype was sampled from a man in his forties with acute or convalescent COVID-19. The CDR3 DNA follows: TGCGCCAGCAGCTTGTTGGGCAGTGAAGCTTTCTTT. This gives the protein CASSLLGSEAFF.